This record looks at one T cell receptor beta chain sequence and its context. Primers for the PCR totalled 60 Vbeta and 13 Jbeta. Some clones are missing from TCRdb's copy, which holds only in-frame ones; the method was immunoSEQ multiplex PCR. The repertoire includes more than 45,000 clones, about two thirds of them detected once, and just under 20% sits in the top ten. This specimen belongs to a study of cytomegalovirus exposure and HLA in healthy donors. CDR1 and CDR2 (germline): SQVTM, ANQGSEA. V was cut by 0 bases and J by 2 bases, with 9 bases left in between. The CDR3 loop spans 14 amino acids.

The rearrangement uses TRBV29-1 and TRBJ2-3, with D hard to call. The source material was PBMCs. The TCR was taken from a woman aged 60-70 years in good health and CMV-seropositive. CDR3 in DNA: TGCAGCGTTGAAGAATCGGGTTACACAGATACGCAGTATTTT. Translating gives CSVEESGYTDTQYF.